This T cell receptor beta chain was obtained from a study of cytomegalovirus exposure and HLA in healthy donors (dated 2017 in TCRdb). A note on the overall study: An earlier analysis of roughly 610 of the donors reported approximately 300 Gb of sequence data and 95 million to 140 million unique TCR beta sequences obtained from about 179 million T cells. An early release covering around 630 HLA-typed donors comprised about 320 gigabases of sequencing data and some 79 million unique TCR sequences. Among the approximately 400 genotyped donors, about 83% belonged to the genetic ancestry cluster associated with self-reported Caucasian donors. The study aimed to test whether signatures of past pathogen exposure could be identified by cataloging public T cell receptors. The study used immunosequencing to profile the T cell repertoires of approximately 650 subjects and linked those repertoires to cytomegalovirus serostatus. Besides the first cohort of some 670 subjects, a separate validation cohort made up of 120 different subjects was used. To predict cytomegalovirus infection status, the study combined high-throughput TCR immunosequencing, statistical association of individual TCRs with disease status, and machine learning. A later analysis re-analyzed previously published TCR beta repertoires from hundreds of donors and added high-resolution HLA genotyping to study TCR occurrence patterns. In the later analysis, no new phenotypic data were used to find candidate immune exposures; instead, reliance was placed on TCR beta sequences and their occurrence across donors. In an earlier analysis of about 590 of the donors, high-throughput TCR beta sequencing was used to judge whether each TCR beta V gene segment behaved as functional or pseudogenic. Donor age, sex, ethnicity and CMV serostatus were compiled alongside the repertoire data. In a later genetic analysis, genome-wide SNP genotypes for about three fifths of the 666 donors were used, and that subset was treated as a discovery cohort. All discovery cohort repertoires had been generated using a single sequencing platform. HLA typing covered class I and class II loci at four-digit resolution. Typing coverage varied by locus: about 629-640 donors for A, B, C, DRB1 and DQB1; roughly 520 for DQA1; about 570 for DPA1; 450 to 480 for DPB1. Roughly 5 DR-DQ haplotypes were handled as single units for association and clustering because linkage in the cohort was strong. Among 398 genotyped donors of the cohort, an average of around 240,000 unique TCR beta nucleotide sequences were sequenced per donor, around a sixth of them non-productive. General study outcomes and caveats: Correlated functional status among segregating V segments might be attributable to linkage disequilibrium, but an unknown experimental factor could not be ruled out. Sequencing depth was assumed to be roughly uniform across donors in the presence/absence analyses, though that assumption may not hold. Compared with equally common non-associated chains, HLA-associated TCR beta chains in a later analysis were more clonally expanded and had lower generation probabilities. V-gene and J-gene trimming of TCR beta chains was associated with a missense DCLRE1C variant in a later genetic analysis, and the association was replicated in an independent cohort. In this cohort, only TCR beta chains were sequenced, and detectable features were limited by the absence of alpha or paired-chain data. Immune exposure information for the cohort was limited to CMV serostatus. The 87-base-pair reads could not distinguish some IMGT-functional V segments, including TRBV6-2 and TRBV6-3, so those segments were excluded. Several of the top co-occurrence clusters appeared to be linked to parvovirus B19, influenza, CMV and Epstein-Barr virus, according to a later analysis. In a later genetic analysis, fewer N-insertions in productive TCRs were reported among donors in an Asian-associated ancestry cluster than the roughly 700-donor mean. Most CMV-associated TCR beta chains appeared to be HLA-restricted in a later analysis, and the HLA associations seemed to be driven largely by CMV exposure. In an earlier analysis of fewer than 700 of the donors, most TCR beta V segments appeared in productive rearrangements about 87% or about 30% of the time, broadly matching IMGT annotations. A further reported finding was that TCR beta sequences accurately predicted the HLA-A and HLA-B alleles for most subjects in the first cohort. The authors suggested that the approach could potentially be extended to other disease states and immunological phenotypes. Three of the identified cytomegalovirus-associated TCR beta chains were confirmed in vitro to be specific for cytomegalovirus antigens. In a later analysis, some 18,000 TCR beta sequences were associated with specific HLA alleles at a false discovery rate of 0.05. Across donors, most TCR sequences were observed very rarely, whereas some public TCRs were present in many individuals. About 17 rarely observed V segments, including chromosome 9 orphons, were excluded from the earlier analysis of approximately 600 of the donors because counts were too low. Strong co-occurrence of HLA alleles, especially DR and DQ, made assigning TCR associations to individual alleles difficult. The study listed 170 or so TCR beta chains as associated with cytomegalovirus. A group of highly shared sequence variants was considered likely to be a technical artifact of the sequencing pipeline. Because some donors lacked HLA typing at each locus, the association tests relied only on the typed subset. The classifier was reported to diagnose cytomegalovirus status with high specificity and sensitivity in both the original and validation cohorts. According to a later analysis, TCR association rates differed among HLA loci, with DRB1 alleles showing the most associated TCRs and HLA-C alleles showing the fewest.

The cohort was made up of roughly 670 healthy bone marrow donors. At the time of sampling, every cohort member was nominally healthy, though immune exposures that went unrecorded were likely present. The donor tested CMV seronegative and was one of the 352 seronegative cohort members. A peripheral blood sample was provided by each donor, and peripheral blood mononuclear cells were used for TCR beta sequencing. The Qiagen DNeasy Blood Extraction Kit was used to extract genomic DNA from the blood cell samples. Taken from the germline V gene (reference sequence), the CDR1 and CDR2 loops are SGHKS and YYEKEE. V loses 4 bases of germline sequence and J loses 1 base, and the interval between the two ends is 9 bases. CDR3 length: 13 amino acids, cysteine to phenylalanine. Only CDR3 DNA remains: 39 bases, in frame from the first base. The library came from the immunoSEQ multiplex PCR assay. A mixture of 60 forward primers for TCR Vbeta segments and 13 reverse primers for TCR Jbeta segments was used in the multiplex PCR. Amplification of the CDR3 region of rearranged TCR beta genes was performed with a multiplex PCR assay on genomic DNA. The Illumina HiSeq System was used to sequence the amplified TCR beta libraries as 87-base-pair reads. The authors' analysis ran thus. A later analysis tallied around 87 million unique TCR beta chains across the approximately 670 repertoires, and around 9.9 million of those chains were shared by two or more donors. To remove PCR and sequencing errors, raw reads were error-corrected and collapsed into unique sequences using a nearest-neighbor algorithm that merged closely related sequences. CDR3 sequences were aligned to IMGT reference sequences to assign V, D and J gene segments. For a sequence to be retained, at least a six-nucleotide match to both a V gene segment and a J gene segment was required. A rearrangement was called productive if the CDR3 had no stop codons and remained in frame with V and J, and every other rearrangement was called non-productive. Following IMGT convention, CDR3 was defined as the stretch from the second conserved V-encoded cysteine up to the conserved J-encoded phenylalanine. Sequences without an unambiguous match to a single V gene segment were excluded from the earlier analysis of a few hundred of the donors. In an earlier analysis of a few hundred of the donors, V segments were called functional above 56.7% productive rearrangements and were called segregating when the between-donor standard deviation exceeded 5%. A statistical classification framework was developed to diagnose cytomegalovirus status using the catalog of TCR beta chain sequences. A later analysis assigned V and J genes by comparing TCR nucleotide sequences with IMGT/GENE-DB human TR gene sequences. A later analysis assigned CDR3 sequences and most-parsimonious VDJ recombination scenarios with the TCRdist pipeline. A later analysis defined each TCR beta chain by its CDR3 amino acid sequence plus V-gene family, and excluded reads lacking a unique V-gene family. A later analysis removed several hundred highly shared, low-generation-probability nucleotide sequences to deal with suspected cross-contamination and a sequencing artifact. For each public chain, a later analysis derived a clonal expansion index from normalized ranks of inferred template counts within each repertoire. In a later analysis, generation probabilities were computed with a VDJ recombination model fitted to out-of-frame rearrangements, and the resulting probabilities were checked against IGoR. In a later analysis, hypergeometric tests were used to score TCR-TCR, TCR-HLA and TCR-CMV co-occurrence, with a repertoire-size bias correction applied to TCR pairs. In a later analysis, false discovery rates were estimated by permuting HLA or CMV assignments 20 times. In a later analysis, co-occurring TCRs were grouped using DBSCAN, with TCRdist sequence similarity added in when clustering inside HLA-allele-positive subsets. Co-occurrence clustering excluded repertoires with fewer than 30,000 or more than 120,000 public chains, plus five with anomalous nucleotide sharing. Entries here come from immuneACCESS through TCRdb and include only in-frame sequences with V and J called. Some clones fail to appear in such tables; in the studies checked, an unresolved V gene covers under half of the shortfall, and the cause of the remainder is unknown. V and J calls plus clone size are reproduced from that table; the DNA served to infer D and trimming. This sample lists roughly 130,000 clones; around 86% were detected once. Less than 2.5% of the sample belongs to the ten largest clones.

This clone was observed a single time. Its antigen remains undetermined. Base qualities are not provided; no much larger clone lies one nucleotide away. The sequence derives from a man aged 25 to 40 in good health and CMV-seronegative. The rearrangement joined TRBV5-5 to TRBJ2-7; the D gene is perhaps TRBD1, on 6 matching bases. The sequenced sample consisted of PBMCs. In nucleotides, the sequence is TGTGCCAGCAGCCAAGGGACATCCTACGAGCAGTACTTC. It translates as CASSQGTSYEQYF.